These 20 T cell receptor beta chains originate from one sample sequenced in a study of STAT5B mutations in CD4+ large granular lymphocyte leukemia. Here immunoSEQ multiplex PCR was the method, and the copy in TCRdb shows in-frame clones only, minus some. In the table there are roughly 40,000 clones, about four fifths of which are singletons. Input material: CD4+ T cells from blood buffy coats. These receptors originate from a human donor in good health.

This clone was found a few times. The chain has TRBV7-9 and TRBJ1-2; possibly TRBD1 for D (5 bases). Trimming left V 4 bases short and J 4 bases short, with 10 bases between. This CDR3 has 13 residues. Germline lookup yields CDR1 SEHNR and CDR2 FQNEAQ (reference sequence). The CDR3 is CASSSRDFYGYTF. Written as DNA, the CDR3 is TGTGCCAGCAGCTCGAGGGACTTCTATGGCTACACCTTC.

This clone was seen just once. The chain links TRBV2 to TRBJ2-2; tentatively, D is TRBD1 (6 bases). Germline lookup yields CDR1 SNHLY and CDR2 FYNNEI. This CDR3 has 14 amino acids. The V end was cut by 8 bases, the J end by 4 bases, with 14 bases between. The CDR3 loop reads CASGMGAGTGELFF. Written as DNA, the CDR3 is TGTGCCAGCGGGATGGGGGCAGGCACCGGGGAGCTGTTTTTT.

The chain joins TRBV19 to TRBJ2-7; D ambiguous. The CDR3 is made up of 14 amino acids. The germline gives CDR1 LNHDA, CDR2 SQIVND (reference sequence). The V end was cut by 3 bases, the J end by 0 bases, with 9 bases between. The CDR3 region is CASSIAGSSYEQYF. In nucleotides, the CDR3 is TGTGCCAGTAGTATCGCCGGAAGCTCCTACGAGCAGTACTTC.

CDR3 sequence reads: CASSKVPLHF. The CDR3 DNA follows: TGTGCCAGTAGTAAGGTTCCCCTCCACTTT. V gene TRBV19 combines with J gene TRBJ1-6; D unclear. Germline V gene sequence: CDR1 LNHDA, CDR2 SQIVND (reference sequence). The CDR3 runs to 10 residues. The ends were cut back, 4 bases at V and 13 bases at J, with 5 bases in the middle.

This sequence joins TRBV10-2 and TRBJ1-1; TRBD1 might be the D (5 bases). The V and J ends lost 4 bases and 1 base respectively, with 7 bases between them. The CDR3 has 13 amino acids. CDR1 is WSHSY, CDR2 SAAADI, per germline. The CDR3 here is CASSVGENTEAFF. DNA for the CDR3: TGCGCCAGCAGTGTGGGGGAGAACACTGAAGCTTTCTTT.

The V call is TRBV6-6, the J call TRBJ2-7; possible D gene TRBD1, 5 bases. Deletions cut 0 bases from V and 2 bases from J, with 11 bases between. The CDR3 consists of 15 residues. Germline-derived CDR1 and CDR2 are MNHNY and SVGAGI (reference sequence). CDR3 region: CASSYSRQGTYEQYF. The CDR3 bases are TGTGCCAGCAGTTACTCAAGGCAGGGAACCTACGAGCAGTACTTC.

About this clone itself: The sample has other DNA sequences that encode this CDR3 too. This chain joins TRBV30 and TRBJ2-5; 10 positions agree with TRBD1. With 2 bases clipped from V and 5 bases from J, the junction kept 14 bases outside the gene matches. Germline CDR1 is GTSNPN and CDR2 is SVGIG (reference sequence). The CDR3 runs 17 residues. CDR3 coding DNA: TGTGCCTGGAGTCACTGGTTTGGTGGGACAGGGGACGAGACCCAGTACTTC. Translated, it gives CAWSHWFGGTGDETQYF. The full variable domain, rest sourced from reference TRBV30 and TRBJ2-5, is SQTIHQWPATLVQPVGSPLSLECTVEGTSNPNLYWYRQAAGRGLQLLFYSVGIGQISSEVPQNLSASRPQDRQFILSSKKLLLSDSGFYLCAWSHWFGGTGDETQYFGPGTRLLVL.

V usage is TRBV10-3 and J usage is TRBJ1-5; no definite D call. V dropped 2 bases and J dropped 0 bases, with 8 bases sitting between them. The CDR3 runs to 15 residues. In germline, CDR1 is ENHRY, CDR2 SYGVKD. The CDR3 coding sequence is TGTGCCATCAGTGAGCGCGGCGGTAGCAATCAGCCCCAGCATTTT. It codes for CAISERGGSNQPQHF.

The gene calls are TRBV18 and TRBJ2-5; D may correspond to TRBD1 or TRBD2 (6 bases each). The CDR3 consists of 15 residues. Trimming removed 3 bases from V and 2 bases from J, with 13 bases in between. CDR1 is KGHSH, CDR2 LQKENI, per germline. This CDR3 reads CASSPRGTTQETQYF. The CDR3 bases are TGTGCCAGCTCACCTCGGGGGACAACACAAGAGACCCAGTACTTC.

This clone appeared a single time. The chain couples TRBV18 to TRBJ1-3; a possible D gene is TRBD1 (6 bases). V was trimmed by 4 bases and J by 2 bases, leaving 15 bases between them. Germline CDR1 and CDR2: KGHSH and LQKENI. The CDR3 covers 16 residues. The CDR3, as DNA: TGTGCCAGCTCACGAGAAACAGGGCGGGCTGGAAACACCATATATTTT. Amino acids: CASSRETGRAGNTIYF.

The chain combines TRBV19 with TRBJ1-6; 9 bases map to TRBD1. This CDR3 spans 15 amino acids. V gave up 2 bases and J gave up 7 bases; unmatched junction bases: 3. CDR1 and CDR2 from the germline V gene are LNHDA and SQIVND (reference sequence). Here the CDR3 reads CASSITGTGNSPLHF. The CDR3 DNA is TGTGCCAGTAGTATAACCGGGACAGGGAATTCACCCCTCCACTTT.

V gene TRBV19 combines with J gene TRBJ2-3; 7 nucleotides align to TRBD2. The V and J ends lost 8 bases and 1 base, in that order; junction bases with no gene match: 6. There are 14 residues in the CDR3. Germline values: CDR1 LNHDA, CDR2 SQIVND (reference sequence). CDR3 sequence reads: CASGSGPRTDTQYF. The CDR3 DNA is TGTGCCAGTGGTAGCGGGCCCCGCACAGATACGCAGTATTTT.

The chain couples TRBV6-1 to TRBJ2-3; 8 bases map to TRBD2. CDR3 length equals 17 residues. Germline trimming cut 2 bases from V and 4 bases from J; bases unmatched to any gene: 11. Germline V gene data show CDR1 as MNHNS and CDR2 as SASEGT. CDR3 protein: CASSERLDPGGPDTQYF. The CDR3 DNA reads as TGTGCCAGCAGTGAACGCTTAGATCCGGGGGGGCCAGATACGCAGTATTTT.

The chain couples TRBV4-2 to TRBJ1-6; 7 bases match TRBD1. The CDR3 has 16 amino acids. The V and J ends lost 2 bases and 10 bases, in that order; junction bases with no gene match: 11. The germline CDR1 and CDR2 sequences are LGHNA and YNFKEQ. CDR3 residues: CASSQNAGTVRSPLHF. CDR3 DNA sequence: TGTGCCAGCAGCCAAAATGCCGGGACAGTAAGGTCACCCCTCCACTTT.

The V call is TRBV9, the J call TRBJ2-3; 12 nucleotides align to TRBD2. Germline CDR1 is SGDLS and CDR2 is YYNGEE. With 0 bases clipped from V and 4 bases from J, the junction kept 0 bases outside the gene matches. The CDR3 has 15 amino acids. CDR3 in amino acids: CASSVGLAGADTQYF. As DNA, the CDR3 is TGTGCCAGCAGCGTAGGACTAGCGGGGGCAGATACGCAGTATTTT.

The V call is TRBV30, the J call TRBJ1-2; 8 nucleotides agree with TRBD1. This CDR3 contains 13 residues. J was trimmed by 8 bases and V by 4 bases; bases with no gene match: 9. The germline V gene has CDR1 GTSNPN and CDR2 SVGIG (reference sequence). DNA of the CDR3: TGTGCCTGGAACTTGCAGGGGGCAGGAGGCTACACCTTC. This encodes CAWNLQGAGGYTF.

In this sample, this clone turned up once. V and J are TRBV6-5 and TRBJ2-1; the D is unclear. CDR1 is MNHEY and CDR2 is SVGAGI in the germline V gene. Trimming cost V 6 bases and J 6 bases, with 15 bases left between them. CDR3 length equals 14 residues. CDR3 residues: CASSPNGLFNEQFF. For the CDR3, the DNA is TGTGCCAGCAGCCCGAACGGGCTATTCAATGAGCAGTTCTTC.

This clone was detected only once. DNA for the CDR3: TGTGCCAGCAGTGTGGGGCAGGAGACCCAGTACTTC. It translates to CASSVGQETQYF. V is TRBV2 and J is TRBJ2-5, with TRBD1 as a possible D gene (5 bases). The CDR3 runs 12 residues. In germline, CDR1 is SNHLY, CDR2 FYNNEI. The V end was cut by 4 bases, the J end by 5 bases, with 8 bases between. Combining the CDR3 with reference TRBV2 and TRBJ2-5 gives the whole variable domain EPEVTQTPSHQVTQMGQEVILRCVPISNHLYFYWYRQILGQKVEFLVSFYNNEISEKSEIFDDQFSVERPDGSNFTLKIRSTKLEDSAMYFCASSVGQETQYFGPGTRLLVL.

This clone was recorded once. The chain uses TRBV19 and TRBJ2-5; unclear D gene. The germline CDR1 and CDR2 sequences are LNHDA and SQIVND (reference sequence). Trimming left V 3 bases short and J 0 bases short, with 2 bases between. This CDR3 is built from 12 residues. The CDR3 spells CASSINQETQYF. CDR3 nucleotides: TGTGCCAGTAGTATCAACCAAGAGACCCAGTACTTC.

The V and J genes are TRBV5-4 and TRBJ1-2; D remains unclear. The V end lost 1 base, the J end lost 3 bases, and 7 bases lay between the germline ends. Germline values: CDR1 SGHNT, CDR2 YYREEE (reference sequence). The CDR3 sequence is 13 residues long. Here the CDR3 DNA reads TGTGCCAGCAGCTTGCTATCAGACTATGGCTACACCTTC. It yields the protein CASSLLSDYGYTF.